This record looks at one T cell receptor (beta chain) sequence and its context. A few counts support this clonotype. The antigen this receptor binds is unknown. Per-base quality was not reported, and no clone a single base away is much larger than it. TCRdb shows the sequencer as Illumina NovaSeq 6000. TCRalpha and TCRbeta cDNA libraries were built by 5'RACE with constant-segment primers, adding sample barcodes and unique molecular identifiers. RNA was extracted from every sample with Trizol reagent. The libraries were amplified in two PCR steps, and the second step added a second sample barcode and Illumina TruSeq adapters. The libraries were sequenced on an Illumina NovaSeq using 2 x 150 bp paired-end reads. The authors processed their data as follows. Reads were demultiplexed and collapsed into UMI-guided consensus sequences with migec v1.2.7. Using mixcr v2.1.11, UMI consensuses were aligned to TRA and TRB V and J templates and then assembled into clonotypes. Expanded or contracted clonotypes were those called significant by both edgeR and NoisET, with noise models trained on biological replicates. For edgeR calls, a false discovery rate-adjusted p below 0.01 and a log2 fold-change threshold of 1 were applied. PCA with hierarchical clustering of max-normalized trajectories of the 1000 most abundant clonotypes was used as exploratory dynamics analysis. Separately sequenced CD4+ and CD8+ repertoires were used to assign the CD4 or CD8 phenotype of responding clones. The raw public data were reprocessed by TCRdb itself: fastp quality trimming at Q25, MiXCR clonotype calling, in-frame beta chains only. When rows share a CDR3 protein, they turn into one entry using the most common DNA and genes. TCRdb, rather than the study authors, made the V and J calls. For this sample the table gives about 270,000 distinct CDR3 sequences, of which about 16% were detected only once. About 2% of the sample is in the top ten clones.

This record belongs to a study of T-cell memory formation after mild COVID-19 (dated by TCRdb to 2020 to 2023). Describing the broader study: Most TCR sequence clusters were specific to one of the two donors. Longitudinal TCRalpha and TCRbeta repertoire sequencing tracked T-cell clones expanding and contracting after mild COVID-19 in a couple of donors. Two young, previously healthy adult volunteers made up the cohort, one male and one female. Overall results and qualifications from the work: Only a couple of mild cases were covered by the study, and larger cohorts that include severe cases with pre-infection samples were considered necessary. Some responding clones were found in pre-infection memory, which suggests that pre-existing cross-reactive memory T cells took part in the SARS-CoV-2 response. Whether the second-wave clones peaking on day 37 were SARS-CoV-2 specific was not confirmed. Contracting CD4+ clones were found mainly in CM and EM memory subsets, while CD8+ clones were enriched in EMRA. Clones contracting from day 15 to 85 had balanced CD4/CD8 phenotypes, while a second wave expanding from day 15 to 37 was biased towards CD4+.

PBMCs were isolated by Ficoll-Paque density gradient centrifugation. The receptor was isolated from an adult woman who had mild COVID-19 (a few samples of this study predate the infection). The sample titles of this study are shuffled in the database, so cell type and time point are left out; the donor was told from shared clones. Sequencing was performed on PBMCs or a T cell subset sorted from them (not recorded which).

The CDR3 region has the sequence CATSRTGTYGYTF. The DNA sequence is TGTGCCACCAGCAGGACAGGGACGTATGGCTACACCTTC. The chain is made from TRBV15 and TRBJ1-2; 7 central bases correspond to TRBD1. Based on the germline V gene (reference sequence), the CDR1 and CDR2 sequences are LNHNV and YYDKDF. Spanning cysteine to phenylalanine, the CDR3 consists of 13 amino acids. CDR3 DNA only is kept here, 39 bases in frame from base 1. After removal of 3 bases from V and 5 bases from J, the junction retains 3 bases not matched to a gene.